This T cell receptor beta chain was recorded in a study of vaccination and CD4 T cells after COVID-19. As for the study in general: Two Hispanic individuals were among six male and four female convalescent patients.

Cultured CD4+ T cell DNA underwent sequencing with the Oncomine TCR Beta short-read assay. TCRdb re-called the PCR reads with MiXCR, one entry per CDR3 protein. This table holds approximately 12,000 distinct CDR3 sequences, approximately 79% found once. Worth noting for this clonotype: Its antigen is currently unknown.

General study results and limits: Convalescent patients saw a median about 85% of their reactive clones show up only after vaccination.

CDR1 and CDR2 (germline): SQVTM, ANQGSEA. With 2 bases removed from V and 1 base from J, the gap between germline ends came to 12 bases. The CDR3 covers 14 residues. This sample's treatment: approximately nine-day PBMC culture with coronavirus spike peptide pools or control peptides (ViraFEST assay). TCRs were sequenced by ViraFEST after antigen-specific T cells had been expanded with peptide pools. Scientists separated out CD4+ T cells through negative selection following 10 days in culture. Specimen: CD4+ T cells from blood, cultured in vitro. The source is a human donor who had recovered from COVID-19. V and J are TRBV29-1 and TRBJ2-7; D unresolved. CDR3 loop: CSVETQVGSYEQYF. Here the CDR3 DNA reads TGCAGCGTTGAAACCCAGGTTGGGTCCTACGAGCAGTACTTC.